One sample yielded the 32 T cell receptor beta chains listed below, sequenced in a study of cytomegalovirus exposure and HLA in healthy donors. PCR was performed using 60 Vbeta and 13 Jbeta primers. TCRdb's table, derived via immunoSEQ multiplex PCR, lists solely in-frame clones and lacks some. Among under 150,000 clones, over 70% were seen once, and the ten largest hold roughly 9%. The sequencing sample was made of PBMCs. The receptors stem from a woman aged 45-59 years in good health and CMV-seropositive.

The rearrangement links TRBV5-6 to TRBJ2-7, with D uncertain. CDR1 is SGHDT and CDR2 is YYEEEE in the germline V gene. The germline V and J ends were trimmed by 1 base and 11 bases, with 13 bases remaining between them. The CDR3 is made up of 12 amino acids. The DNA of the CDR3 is TGTGCCAGCAGCTTGTACAGCAGAGCTGAGTACTTC. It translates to CASSLYSRAEYF. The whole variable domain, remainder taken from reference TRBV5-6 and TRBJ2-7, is DAGVTQSPTHLIKTRGQQVTLRCSPKSGHDTVSWYQQALGQGPQFIFQYYEEEERQRGNFPDRFSGHQFPNYSSELNVNALLLGDSALYLCASSLYSRAEYFGPGTRLTVT.

For the CDR3, the DNA is TGTGCCAGCAGCGCAAGGGACAGGTCCTATGGCTACACCTTC. Amino acids: CASSARDRSYGYTF. The gene calls are TRBV7-2 and TRBJ1-2, with 8 nucleotides matching TRBD1. The J segment lost 4 bases and the V segment lost 5 bases, leaving 6 bases of the junction unmatched. Germline lookup yields CDR1 SGHTA and CDR2 FQGNSA. The CDR3 consists of 14 residues. Full variable domain (remainder filled in from reference TRBV7-2 and TRBJ1-2): GAGVSQSPSNKVTEKGKDVELRCDPISGHTALYWYRQSLGQGLEFLIYFQGNSAPDKSGLPSDRFSAERTGGSVSTLTIQRTQQEDSAVYLCASSARDRSYGYTFGSGTRLTVV.

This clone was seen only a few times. The CDR3 spells CAWSRTSRNQPQHF. Written as DNA, the CDR3 is TGTGCCTGGAGTCGTACATCGCGGAATCAGCCCCAGCATTTT. J is TRBJ1-5 and V is TRBV30, with unresolved D. Germline values: CDR1 GTSNPN, CDR2 SVGIG (reference sequence). The CDR3 length is 14 residues. Trimming stripped 2 bases from V and 4 bases from J, with 12 bases between.

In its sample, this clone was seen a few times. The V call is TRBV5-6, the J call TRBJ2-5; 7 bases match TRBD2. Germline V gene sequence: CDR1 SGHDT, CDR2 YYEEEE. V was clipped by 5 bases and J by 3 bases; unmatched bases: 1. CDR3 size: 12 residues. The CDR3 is CASRGGEETQYF. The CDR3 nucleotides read TGTGCCAGCAGGGGGGGGGAAGAGACCCAGTACTTC.

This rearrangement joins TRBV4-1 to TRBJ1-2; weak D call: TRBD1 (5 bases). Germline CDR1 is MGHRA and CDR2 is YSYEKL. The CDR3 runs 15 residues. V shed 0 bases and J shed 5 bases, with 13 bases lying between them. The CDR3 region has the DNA TGCGCCAGCAGCCAAGAGGTCAGGGTAGGGTATGGCTACACCTTC. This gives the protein CASSQEVRVGYGYTF.

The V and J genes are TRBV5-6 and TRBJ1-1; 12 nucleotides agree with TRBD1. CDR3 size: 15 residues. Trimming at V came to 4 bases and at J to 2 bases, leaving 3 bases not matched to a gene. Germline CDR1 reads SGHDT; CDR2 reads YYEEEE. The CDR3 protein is CASSGDRGRNTEAFF. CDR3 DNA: TGTGCCAGCAGCGGGGACAGGGGGCGTAACACTGAAGCTTTCTTT.

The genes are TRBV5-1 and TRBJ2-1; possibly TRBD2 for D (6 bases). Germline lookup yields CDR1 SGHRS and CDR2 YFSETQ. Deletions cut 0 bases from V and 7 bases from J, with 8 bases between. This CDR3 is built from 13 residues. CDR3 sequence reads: CASSLGLGNEQFF. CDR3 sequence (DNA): TGCGCCAGCAGCTTGGGACTAGGAAATGAGCAGTTCTTC.

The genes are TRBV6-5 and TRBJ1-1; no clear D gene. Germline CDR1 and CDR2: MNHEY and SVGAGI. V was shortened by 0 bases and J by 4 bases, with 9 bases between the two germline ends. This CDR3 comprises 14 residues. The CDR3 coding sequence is TGTGCCAGCAGTTACTCGGGGAGTATCACTGAAGCTTTCTTT. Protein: CASSYSGSITEAFF.

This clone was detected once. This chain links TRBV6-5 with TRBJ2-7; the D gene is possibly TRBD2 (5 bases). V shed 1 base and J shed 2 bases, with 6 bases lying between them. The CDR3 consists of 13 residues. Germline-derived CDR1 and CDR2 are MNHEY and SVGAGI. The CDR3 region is CASSYFGAYEQYF. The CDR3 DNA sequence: TGTGCCAGCAGTTACTTCGGGGCCTACGAGCAGTACTTC.

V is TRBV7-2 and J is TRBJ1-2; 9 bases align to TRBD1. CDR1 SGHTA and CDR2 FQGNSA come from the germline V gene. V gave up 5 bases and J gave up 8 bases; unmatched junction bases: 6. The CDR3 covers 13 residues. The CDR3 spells CASSRGQGDGYTF. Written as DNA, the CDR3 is TGTGCCAGCAGCCGGGGACAGGGAGACGGCTACACCTTC.

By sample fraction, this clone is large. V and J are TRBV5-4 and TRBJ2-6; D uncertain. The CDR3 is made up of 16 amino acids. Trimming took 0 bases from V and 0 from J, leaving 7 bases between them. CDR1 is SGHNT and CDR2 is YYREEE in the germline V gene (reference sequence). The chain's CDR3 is CASSLEQPSGANVLTF. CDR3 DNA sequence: TGTGCCAGCAGCTTGGAACAGCCCTCTGGGGCCAACGTCCTGACTTTC.

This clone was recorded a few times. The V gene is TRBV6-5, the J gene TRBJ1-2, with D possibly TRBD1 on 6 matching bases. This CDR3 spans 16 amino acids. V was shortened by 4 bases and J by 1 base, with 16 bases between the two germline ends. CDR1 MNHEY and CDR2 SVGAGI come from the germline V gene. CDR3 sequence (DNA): TGTGCCAGCAGTTTATTTCAGGGGTCGGGTAACTATGGCTACACCTTC. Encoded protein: CASSLFQGSGNYGYTF.

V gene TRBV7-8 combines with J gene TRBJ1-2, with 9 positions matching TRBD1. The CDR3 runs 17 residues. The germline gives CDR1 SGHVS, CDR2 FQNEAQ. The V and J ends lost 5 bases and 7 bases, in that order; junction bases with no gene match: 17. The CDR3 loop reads CASSPHRDRVVGGGYTF. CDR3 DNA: TGTGCCAGCAGCCCACACCGGGACAGGGTCGTCGGGGGTGGCTACACCTTC.

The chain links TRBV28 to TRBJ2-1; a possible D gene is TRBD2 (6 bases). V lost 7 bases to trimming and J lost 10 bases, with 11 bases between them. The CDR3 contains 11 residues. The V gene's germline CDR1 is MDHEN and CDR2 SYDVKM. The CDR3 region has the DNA TGTGCCAGCACCCAGCGGGCAGAGCAGTTCTTC. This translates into CASTQRAEQFF.

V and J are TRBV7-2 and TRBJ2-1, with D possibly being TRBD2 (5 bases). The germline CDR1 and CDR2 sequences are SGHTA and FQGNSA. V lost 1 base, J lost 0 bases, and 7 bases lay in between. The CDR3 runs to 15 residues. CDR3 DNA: TGTGCCAGCAGCTTAGACCGGGGCTCCTACAATGAGCAGTTCTTC. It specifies CASSLDRGSYNEQFF. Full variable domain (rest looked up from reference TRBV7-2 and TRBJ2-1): GAGVSQSPSNKVTEKGKDVELRCDPISGHTALYWYRQSLGQGLEFLIYFQGNSAPDKSGLPSDRFSAERTGGSVSTLTIQRTQQEDSAVYLCASSLDRGSYNEQFFGPGTRLTVL.

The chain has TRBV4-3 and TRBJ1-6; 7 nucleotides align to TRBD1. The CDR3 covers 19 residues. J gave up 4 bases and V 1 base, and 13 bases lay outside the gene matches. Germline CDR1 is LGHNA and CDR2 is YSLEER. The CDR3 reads CASSQVSVQVTGYNSPLHF. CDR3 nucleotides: TGCGCCAGCAGCCAAGTAAGCGTACAGGTGACAGGGTATAATTCACCCCTCCACTTT.

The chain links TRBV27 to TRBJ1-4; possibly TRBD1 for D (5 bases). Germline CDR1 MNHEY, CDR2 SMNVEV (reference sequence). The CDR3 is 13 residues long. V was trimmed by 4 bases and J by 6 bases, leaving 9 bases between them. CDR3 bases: TGTGCCAGCAGTTCCAGGGTTCATGAAAAACTGTTTTTT. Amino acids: CASSSRVHEKLFF.

The CDR3 sequence is CASTRGGTEAFF. The CDR3 region has the DNA TGTGCCAGCACCCGGGGTGGGACTGAAGCTTTCTTT. V is TRBV6-1 and J is TRBJ1-1; D is unclear. CDR1 and CDR2 from the germline V gene are MNHNS and SASEGT. Trimming removed 7 bases at V and 5 bases at J, with 11 bases between. The length of the CDR3 is 12 residues.

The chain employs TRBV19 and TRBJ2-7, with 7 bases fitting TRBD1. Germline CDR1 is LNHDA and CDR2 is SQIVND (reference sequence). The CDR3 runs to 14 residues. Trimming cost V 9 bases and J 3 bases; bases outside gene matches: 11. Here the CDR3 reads CASSAGGPGYEQYF. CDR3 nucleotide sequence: TGTGCCAGCTCTGCAGGGGGACCAGGCTACGAGCAGTACTTC.

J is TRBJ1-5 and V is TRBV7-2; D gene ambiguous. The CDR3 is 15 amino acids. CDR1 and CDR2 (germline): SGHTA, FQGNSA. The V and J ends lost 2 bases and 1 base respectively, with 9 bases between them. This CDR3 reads CASSLYFQSNQPQHF. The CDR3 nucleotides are TGTGCCAGCAGCTTATATTTCCAGAGCAATCAGCCCCAGCATTTT.

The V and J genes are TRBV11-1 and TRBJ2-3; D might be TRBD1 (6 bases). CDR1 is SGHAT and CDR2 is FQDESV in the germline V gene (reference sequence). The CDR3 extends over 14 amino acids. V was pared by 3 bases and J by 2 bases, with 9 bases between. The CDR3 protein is CASSLRQATDTQYF. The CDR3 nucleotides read TGTGCCAGCAGCTTGAGACAGGCCACAGATACGCAGTATTTT.

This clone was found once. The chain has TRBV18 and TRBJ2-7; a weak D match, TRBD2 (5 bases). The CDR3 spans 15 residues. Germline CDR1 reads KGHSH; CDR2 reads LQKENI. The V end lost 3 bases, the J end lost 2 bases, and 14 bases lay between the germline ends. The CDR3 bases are TGTGCCAGCTCACCGGAGGTGCTAGCAGCCTACGAGCAGTACTTC. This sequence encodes CASSPEVLAAYEQYF.

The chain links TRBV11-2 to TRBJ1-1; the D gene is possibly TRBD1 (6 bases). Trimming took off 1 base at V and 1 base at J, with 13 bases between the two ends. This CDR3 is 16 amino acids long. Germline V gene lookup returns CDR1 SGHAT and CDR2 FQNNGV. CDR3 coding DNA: TGTGCCAGCAGCTTAGTCGACGGACAGTCGAACACTGAAGCTTTCTTT. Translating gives CASSLVDGQSNTEAFF.

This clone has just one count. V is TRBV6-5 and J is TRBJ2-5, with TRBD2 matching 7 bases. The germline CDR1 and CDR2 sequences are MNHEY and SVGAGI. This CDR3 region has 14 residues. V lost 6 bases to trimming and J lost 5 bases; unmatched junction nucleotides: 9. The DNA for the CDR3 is TGTGCCAGCAGCACCGGGAGGCCCTGGGAGACCCAGTACTTC. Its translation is CASSTGRPWETQYF.

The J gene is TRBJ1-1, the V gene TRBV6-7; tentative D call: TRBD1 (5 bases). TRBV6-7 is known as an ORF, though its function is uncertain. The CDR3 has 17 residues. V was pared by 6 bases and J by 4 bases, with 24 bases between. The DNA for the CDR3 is TGTGCCAGCAGCCCAGGGCGCCTACAGGTCGGTTCCACTGAAGCTTTCTTT. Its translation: CASSPGRLQVGSTEAFF.

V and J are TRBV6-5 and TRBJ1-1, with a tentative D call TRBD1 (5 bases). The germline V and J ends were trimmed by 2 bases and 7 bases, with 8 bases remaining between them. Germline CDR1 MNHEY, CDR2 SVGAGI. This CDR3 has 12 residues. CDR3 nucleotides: TGTGCCAGCAGTTACGGGGCCAATGAAGCTTTCTTT. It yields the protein CASSYGANEAFF.

The CDR3 DNA sequence: TGTGCCAGCAGAAATCAGGGGGGCTATGGCTACACCTTC. It yields the protein CASRNQGGYGYTF. The rearrangement uses TRBV5-6 and TRBJ1-2; 7 nucleotides match TRBD1. CDR1 and CDR2 from the germline V gene are SGHDT and YYEEEE. The J segment lost 4 bases and the V segment lost 5 bases, leaving 5 bases of the junction unmatched. The CDR3 length is 13 residues.

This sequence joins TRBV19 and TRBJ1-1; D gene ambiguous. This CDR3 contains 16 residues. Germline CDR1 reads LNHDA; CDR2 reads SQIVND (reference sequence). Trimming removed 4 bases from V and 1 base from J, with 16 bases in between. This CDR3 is CASSRENTTPNTEAFF. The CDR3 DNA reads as TGTGCCAGTAGTAGGGAGAACACCACTCCGAACACTGAAGCTTTCTTT.

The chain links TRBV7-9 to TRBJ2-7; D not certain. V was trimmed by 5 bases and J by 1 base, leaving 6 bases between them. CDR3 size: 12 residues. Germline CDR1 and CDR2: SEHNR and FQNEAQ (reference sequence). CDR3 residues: CASSPGSYEQYF. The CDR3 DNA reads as TGTGCCAGCAGCCCCGGGTCCTACGAGCAGTACTTC.

CDR3 protein: CASSQRTSGGTANFTDTQYF. For the CDR3, the DNA is TGTGCCAGCAGCCAAAGGACTAGCGGGGGGACCGCAAATTTCACAGATACGCAGTATTTT. The V gene is TRBV21-1, the J gene TRBJ2-3; the D segment call TRBD2 is taken from the table without a DNA check. TRBV21-1 is a listed pseudogene. CDR3 length: 20 residues.

Here the CDR3 DNA reads TGCGCCAGCAGTCTCGTTGCGGGTGTTCAGTACTTC. This encodes CASSLVAGVQYF. This chain joins TRBV4-3 and TRBJ2-4, with D perhaps TRBD2 (5 bases). The V gene lost 6 bases and the J gene lost 11 bases, with 14 bases spanning the gap. In germline, CDR1 is LGHNA, CDR2 YSLEER. The CDR3 totals 12 residues.

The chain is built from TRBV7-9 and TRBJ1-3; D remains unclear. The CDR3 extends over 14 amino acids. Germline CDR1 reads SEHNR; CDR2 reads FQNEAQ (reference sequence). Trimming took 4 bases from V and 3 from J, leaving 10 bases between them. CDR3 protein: CASSSPNGGNTIYF. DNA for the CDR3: TGTGCCAGCAGCTCCCCTAACGGTGGAAACACCATATATTTT.